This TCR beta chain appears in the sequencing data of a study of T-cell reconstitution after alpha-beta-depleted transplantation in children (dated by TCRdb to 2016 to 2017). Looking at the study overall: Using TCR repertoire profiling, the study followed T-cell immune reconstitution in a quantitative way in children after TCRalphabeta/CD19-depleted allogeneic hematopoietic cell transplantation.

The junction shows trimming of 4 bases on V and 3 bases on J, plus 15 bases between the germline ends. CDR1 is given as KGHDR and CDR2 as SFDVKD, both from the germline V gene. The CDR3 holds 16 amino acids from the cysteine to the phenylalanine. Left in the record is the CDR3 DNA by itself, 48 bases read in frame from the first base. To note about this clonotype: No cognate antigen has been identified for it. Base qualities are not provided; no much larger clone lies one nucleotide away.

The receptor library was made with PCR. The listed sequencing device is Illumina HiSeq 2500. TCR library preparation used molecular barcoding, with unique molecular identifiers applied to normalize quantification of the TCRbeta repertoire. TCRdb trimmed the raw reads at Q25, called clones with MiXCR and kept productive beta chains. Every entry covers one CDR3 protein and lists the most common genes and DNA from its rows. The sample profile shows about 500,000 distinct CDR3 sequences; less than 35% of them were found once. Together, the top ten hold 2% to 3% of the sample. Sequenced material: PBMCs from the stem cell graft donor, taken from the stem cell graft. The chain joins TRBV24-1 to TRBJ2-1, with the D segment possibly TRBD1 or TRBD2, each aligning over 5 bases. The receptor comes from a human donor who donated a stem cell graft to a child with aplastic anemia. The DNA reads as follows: TGTGCCACCAGTGAGGCCGGGGCCTACGACTACAATGAGCAGTTCTTC. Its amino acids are CATSEAGAYDYNEQFF.